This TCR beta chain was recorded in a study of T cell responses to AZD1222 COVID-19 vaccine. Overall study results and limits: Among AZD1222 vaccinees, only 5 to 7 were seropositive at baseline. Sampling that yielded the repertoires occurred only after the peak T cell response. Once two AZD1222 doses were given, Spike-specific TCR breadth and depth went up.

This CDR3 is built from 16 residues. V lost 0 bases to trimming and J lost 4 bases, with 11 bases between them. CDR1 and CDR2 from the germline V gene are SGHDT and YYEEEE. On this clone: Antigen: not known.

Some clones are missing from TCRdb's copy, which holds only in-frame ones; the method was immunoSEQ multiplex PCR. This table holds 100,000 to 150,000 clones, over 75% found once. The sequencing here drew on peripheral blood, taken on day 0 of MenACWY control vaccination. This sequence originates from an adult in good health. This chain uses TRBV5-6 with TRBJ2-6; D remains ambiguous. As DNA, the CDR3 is TGTGCCAGCAGCTTGGTCCAGGAGACGGGGGCCAACGTCCTGACTTTC. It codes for CASSLVQETGANVLTF.